This passage covers 24 T cell receptor beta chains from one sample sequenced in a study of CD8 T cells in ankylosing spondylitis. Study findings and constraints: Apparently characteristic of ankylosing spondylitis blood was a TCR beta motif (under ten highly homologous variants).

Their specific antigens are unknown. TCRdb independently ran MiXCR on the 5' RACE reads; one entry per CDR3 protein. The data show 650,000 to 800,000 distinct CDR3 sequences, about 20% seen once. The sample taken for sequencing was blood, either unsorted or a sorted T cell fraction (not recorded which). These receptors came from a male donor with ankylosing spondylitis.

The chain combines TRBV9 with TRBJ1-3, with 9 bases identical to TRBD1. After removal of 4 bases from V and 2 bases from J, the junction contained 7 bases not matched to a gene. CDR1 is SGDLS, CDR2 YYNGEE, per germline. The CDR3 consists of 16 residues. The CDR3 sequence: CASSLTQGAAGNTIYF. DNA of the CDR3: TGTGCCAGCAGCTTAACACAGGGGGCGGCTGGAAACACCATATATTTT.

The rearrangement links TRBV20-1 to TRBJ2-1, with TRBD1 identical over 8 bases. The germline V gene has CDR1 DFQATT and CDR2 SNEGSKA (reference sequence). Trimming cost V 6 bases and J 6 bases; bases outside gene matches: 4. This CDR3 comprises 12 residues. This CDR3 is CSANDRGNEQFF. The CDR3 region has the DNA TGCAGTGCGAACGACAGGGGCAATGAGCAGTTCTTC.

This clonotype was observed a few times. The chain recombines TRBV29-1 with TRBJ1-2; no firm D call. Germline V gene sequence: CDR1 SQVTM, CDR2 ANQGSEA. CDR3 length equals 14 residues. V lost 3 bases, J lost 7 bases, and 18 bases lay in between. The CDR3 spells CSVDVKAVEGGYTF. In DNA form, the CDR3 reads TGCAGCGTTGACGTGAAAGCCGTAGAGGGTGGCTACACCTTC.

The V and J genes are TRBV7-9 and TRBJ2-1, with D possibly matching TRBD2 (5 bases). Germline-derived CDR1 and CDR2 are SEHNR and FQNEAQ (reference sequence). This CDR3 is 16 amino acids long. Trimming pared 5 bases from V and 3 bases from J, leaving 17 bases between. CDR3: CASSHLASRNYNEQFF. CDR3 in DNA: TGTGCCAGCAGCCACCTGGCTAGCAGGAACTACAATGAGCAGTTCTTC.

The chain carries TRBV5-1 and TRBJ2-5; D not resolved. V lost 8 bases to trimming and J lost 2 bases, with 10 bases between them. The CDR3 totals 12 residues. CDR1 and CDR2 from the germline V gene are SGHRS and YFSETQ. In DNA form, the CDR3 reads TGCGCCAGTTTAGATACACAAGAGACCCAGTACTTC. This encodes CASLDTQETQYF.

This clonotype showed up just a few times. This rearrangement joins TRBV5-1 to TRBJ2-7; a possible D gene is TRBD2 (6 bases). Between the trimmed V and J ends, which lost 0 bases and 2 bases, there was a span of 21 bases. Germline V CDR1 and CDR2: SGHRS, YFSETQ. The CDR3 has 18 amino acids. This CDR3 reads CASSLEGVRRDYPYEQYF. The CDR3 nucleotides are TGCGCCAGCAGCTTGGAAGGGGTGAGGCGGGATTACCCCTACGAGCAGTACTTC.

The V and J genes are TRBV7-6 and TRBJ1-4, with D uncertain. The ends were cut back, 4 bases at V and 5 bases at J, with 14 bases in the middle. CDR3 length: 15 residues. CDR1 is SGHVS and CDR2 is FNYEAQ in the germline V gene. The DNA of the CDR3 is TGTGCCAGCAGCTCCGCCGCCAACAACAATGAAAAACTGTTTTTT. Translating it yields CASSSAANNNEKLFF.

J is TRBJ1-2 and V is TRBV11-2; D not resolved. Per germline, CDR1 SGHAT and CDR2 FQNNGV. This CDR3 region has 12 residues. V was cut by 8 bases and J by 7 bases, with 14 bases left in between. The CDR3 here is CASQAPPGGYTF. Written as DNA, the CDR3 is TGTGCCAGCCAGGCCCCACCGGGTGGCTACACCTTC.

The gene calls are TRBV6-1 and TRBJ2-3; tentative D call: TRBD1 (6 bases). Germline lookup yields CDR1 MNHNS and CDR2 SASEGT. The CDR3 is 16 amino acids. The V end was cut by 0 bases, the J end by 4 bases, with 14 bases between. The CDR3 region has the DNA TGTGCCAGCAGTGAAGCGCCAGGCAGGGGCTCAGATACGCAGTATTTT. It specifies CASSEAPGRGSDTQYF.

The chain uses TRBV20-1 and TRBJ2-2; D gene unclear. Germline V gene lookup returns CDR1 DFQATT and CDR2 SNEGSKA (reference sequence). Trimming took off 4 bases at V and 2 bases at J, with 8 bases between the two ends. CDR3 length: 13 residues. The CDR3 DNA reads TGCAGTGCTAAGGAGCGAAACACCGGGGAGCTGTTTTTT. Protein: CSAKERNTGELFF.

There are a few counts of this clonotype. The chain couples TRBV25-1 to TRBJ1-2; perhaps TRBD1 as D (5 bases). The CDR3 has 13 residues. The V gene's germline CDR1 is MGHDK and CDR2 SYGVNS. V gave up 6 bases and J gave up 3 bases, with 11 bases separating them. For the CDR3, the DNA is TGTGCCAGCAGAGGACACCTTGACTATGGCTACACCTTC. Amino acids: CASRGHLDYGYTF.

This clonotype occurred a few times. This sequence joins TRBV20-1 and TRBJ2-3, with D perhaps TRBD2 (5 bases). V lost 0 bases to trimming and J lost 2 bases, with 12 bases between them. The length of the CDR3 is 15 residues. Germline V CDR1 and CDR2: DFQATT, SNEGSKA (reference sequence). The CDR3 nucleotides are TGCAGTGCTAGAGATCCGGACTCCTACACAGATACGCAGTATTTT. It translates to CSARDPDSYTDTQYF.

This clonotype was detected only a few times. The chain recombines TRBV4-3 with TRBJ1-5; D ambiguous. Germline CDR1 and CDR2: LGHNA and YSLEER. The ends were cut back, 0 bases at V and 9 bases at J, with 15 bases in the middle. The CDR3 is 15 residues long. The CDR3 loop reads CASSQDSQGFRPQHF. For the CDR3, the DNA is TGCGCCAGCAGCCAAGACAGTCAAGGGTTCAGGCCCCAGCATTTT.

This CDR3 reads CSARRGPGGETQYF. DNA of the CDR3: TGCAGTGCTAGACGCGGTCCCGGCGGGGAGACCCAGTACTTC. The genes are TRBV20-1 and TRBJ2-5, with D possibly being TRBD2 (5 bases). Germline-derived CDR1 and CDR2 are DFQATT and SNEGSKA (reference sequence). V was clipped by 2 bases and J by 5 bases, with 15 bases between them. The CDR3 loop spans 14 amino acids.

This chain uses TRBV6-1 with TRBJ1-1; unclear D gene. The V end lost 3 bases, the J end lost 1 base, and 9 bases lay between the germline ends. The CDR3 has 14 amino acids. Germline V gene sequence: CDR1 MNHNS, CDR2 SASEGT. The CDR3 sequence is CASSDGHPNTEAFF. The CDR3 DNA is TGTGCCAGCAGTGACGGCCACCCGAACACTGAAGCTTTCTTT.

The chain links TRBV3-1 to TRBJ2-1; the D gene is possibly TRBD2 (6 bases). Trimming left V 2 bases short and J 4 bases short, with 15 bases between. Germline V lookup: CDR1 LGHDT, CDR2 YNNKEL (reference sequence). The CDR3 covers 16 residues. CDR3 coding DNA: TGTGCCAGCAGCCAACCTCGTGGAGGGGTTTACAATGAGCAGTTCTTC. Its translation: CASSQPRGGVYNEQFF.

This clonotype occurred many times. The chain employs TRBV12-3 or TRBV12-4 and TRBJ2-7; 10 bases line up with TRBD2. With 4 bases clipped from V and 5 bases from J, the junction kept 8 bases outside the gene matches. This CDR3 contains 15 residues. The CDR3 DNA reads as TGTGCCAGCAGTTCCAACCTAGCGGGAGACCACGAGCAGTACTTC. Translation gives CASSSNLAGDHEQYF.

The chain combines TRBV5-5 with TRBJ2-3, with TRBD1 identical over 7 bases. Per the germline V gene, CDR1 is SGHKS and CDR2 is YYEKEE (reference sequence). J was trimmed by 1 base and V by 2 bases; bases with no gene match: 4. This CDR3 contains 15 residues. This chain's CDR3 is CASSFRQGGTDTQYF. The CDR3 DNA is TGTGCCAGCAGCTTCAGACAGGGCGGCACAGATACGCAGTATTTT.

This clonotype came up a few times. The chain employs TRBV2 and TRBJ2-5; D is possibly TRBD1 or TRBD2 (5 bases each). The germline V and J ends were trimmed by 7 bases and 4 bases, with 19 bases remaining between them. This CDR3 contains 15 residues. The V gene's germline CDR1 is SNHLY and CDR2 FYNNEI. The CDR3 is CASTLNGAVGETQYF. The CDR3 DNA sequence: TGTGCCAGCACCTTGAACGGGGCTGTGGGAGAGACCCAGTACTTC.

This clonotype was picked up a small number of times. The chain is built from TRBV12-3 or TRBV12-4 and TRBJ1-5, with unresolved D. The CDR3 loop spans 14 amino acids. The V end lost 3 bases, the J end lost 5 bases, and 11 bases lay between the germline ends. CDR3 DNA sequence: TGTGCCAGCAGTTTGATTGGACCCCATCAGCCCCAGCATTTT. Protein product: CASSLIGPHQPQHF.

CDR3 protein: CASSQVGLAGVESYF. In DNA form, the CDR3 reads TGTGCCAGCAGCCAAGTGGGGCTAGCGGGAGTGGAATCGTATTTT. The chain links TRBV14 to TRBJ2-3, with 10 positions matching TRBD2. The trim removed 1 base at V and 14 bases at J, leaving 12 bases unmatched. CDR3 length equals 15 residues. In germline, CDR1 is SGHDN, CDR2 FVKESK.

The gene calls are TRBV5-5 and TRBJ1-4; TRBD1 matches 7 bases. The CDR3 length is 14 residues. The trim removed 6 bases at V and 6 bases at J, leaving 8 bases unmatched. Germline loops: CDR1 SGHKS, CDR2 YYEKEE (reference sequence). The CDR3 sequence: CASTEGARDEKLFF. For the CDR3, the DNA is TGTGCCAGCACCGAGGGGGCGCGTGATGAAAAACTGTTTTTT.

Points on this clonotype: One end of the junction is discordant with germline, which a read error may explain. The rearrangement uses TRBV20-1 and TRBJ1-1; D may be TRBD1 (5 bases). Looked up from germline, CDR1 is DFQATT and CDR2 is SNEGSKA (reference sequence). CDR3 length: 15 residues. The CDR3 nucleotides are TGCAGTGCCAGAGGGGCAAACGGGCTGGACACTGAAGCTTTCTTT. This encodes CSARGANGLDTEAFF.

This clonotype has only a few counts. V usage is TRBV28 and J usage is TRBJ2-7; TRBD1 is a possible D gene (5 bases). This CDR3 comprises 13 residues. V lost 7 bases, J lost 4 bases, and 14 bases lay in between. Per the germline V gene, CDR1 is MDHEN and CDR2 is SYDVKM. The CDR3, as DNA: TGTGCCAGCACCGAACTTGACAGTTACGAGCAGTACTTC. The encoded protein is CASTELDSYEQYF.